This T cell receptor (beta chain) was documented in a study of graft-versus-host responses after intestinal transplantation. Looking at the study overall: The transplants performed in recipients were multivisceral, liver-intestinal, or isolated intestinal. Study results and limitations: Patients who carried graft-donor T cell macrochimerism also had high graft-versus-host to host-versus-graft clonal ratios in their allografts. With peak circulating GvH clone levels came an association with early post-transplant HvG declines.

Only in-frame clones appear in the TCRdb table, and some are missing; sequencing was by immunoSEQ multiplex PCR. The top ten clones hold just under 2.5% of a sample with 65,000 to 90,000 clones, 89% of them seen once. Comments on this clone: Its antigen remains unknown.

This CDR3 comprises 14 residues. Germline-derived CDR1 and CDR2 are MNHNS and SASEGT. V was clipped by 4 bases and J by 3 bases; unmatched bases: 3. The J gene is TRBJ2-7, the V gene TRBV6-1; 10 bases map to TRBD1. This receptor was taken from a human donor who received an intestinal transplant. The sequencing here drew on unstimulated CD8+ T cells sorted from spleen or lymph node cells, taken before intestinal transplant. The CDR3: CASSAGTGVYEQYF. CDR3 coding DNA: TGTGCCAGCAGTGCAGGGACAGGGGTCTACGAGCAGTACTTC.